These T cell receptor beta chains were read from a single sample in a study of blood T cell repertoires in COVID-19. The assay was immunoSEQ multiplex PCR, and TCRdb's table has in-frame clones only and misses some. Of some 110,000 clones in the sample, about 85% were seen once. The sequenced material came from peripheral blood. All receptors derive from a man aged 35-49 years with acute or convalescent COVID-19. The conserved cysteine and the conserved F or W are not part of the CDR3 here. Each record gives: CDR3 protein, V gene, CDR3 length.

ASTLYQTQY	TRBV7-8	9
ASNPEGQGWTEAF	TRBV9	13
ASSLLAGGRNEQF	TRBV6-2/TRBV6-3	13
ASSPGLAGGVADTQY	TRBV7-6	15
ASKEWNGGQETQY	TRBV19	13
AIRTGGNYGEQY	TRBV10-3	12
ASSSGTIAGGGNEQF	TRBV7-9	15
ASSPIRVSGNTIY	TRBV5-5	13
AISEDGTTTDTQY	TRBV10-3	13
ASSPPGVAGMIADTQY	TRBV5-4	16
ASSLAGTGGPNQPQH	TRBV7-2	15
ASTQGAGAQGNTIY	TRBV28	14
ATGGQGKTGELF	TRBV24-1	12
ASRRTENSPLH	TRBV2	11
ASTVRVVADTQY	TRBV2	12
ASRPTRGVLYEQY	TRBV11-2	13
AVRGGARETQY	TRBV27	11
ASGSNPGTDRPPLH	TRBV12-5	14
ASSVVAGQPQH	TRBV2	11
ASSLDLAGVNEQF	TRBV5-1	13
ASSPGTGNTGELF	TRBV6-5	13
ASSQEGGGNSPLH	TRBV4-3	13
ARTRGRDTEAF	TRBV19	11
AWPLEAF	TRBV30	7
ASSPRQEGEAF	TRBV18	11
ASSRGGVDEKLF	TRBV4-2	12
ACQRRGRTEAF	TRBV30	11
ASNLAGGFQETQY	TRBV7-3	13
ASSPPGRVSGELF	TRBV18	13
ASSRTGDEQY	TRBV5-1	10
ASSLGDILKTEAF	TRBV5-8	13
ASSRGLAGGGPF	TRBV7-2	12
ATSDRRLAGGPGETQY	TRBV24-1	16
ASSLTAGTTEAF	TRBV5-1	12
ASSLAPRTSGSYEQY	TRBV7-2	15
ASRSEVPNTEAF	TRBV6-5	12
ASRSGSSYNEQF	TRBV5-1	12
ATRQEHSPLH	TRBV28	10
ASSPDRSHEQY	TRBV4-2	11